This T cell receptor (beta chain) was observed in a study of blood T cell repertoires in COVID-19. Study-wide context: T cells, B-cell-depleted T cells, or PBMCs supplied cDNA or gDNA.

In regard to this clone: The junction departs from germline at one end; a sequencing error may be responsible.

The method was immunoSEQ multiplex PCR; TCRdb's version includes in-frame clones alone and lacks a portion of them. Among a few hundred thousand clones listed, more than 65% were seen once. The CDR3 loop spans 16 amino acids. Germline loops: CDR1 MNHNS, CDR2 SASEGT. The clonotype comes from a man between 40 and 49 years old who had recovered from COVID-19. Sequencing was performed on peripheral blood. The chain couples TRBV6-1 to TRBJ2-7; D perhaps matches TRBD1 (5 bases). CDR3 loop: CASREGHQGFSYEQYF. CDR3 DNA: TGTGCCAGCAGGGAAGGCCATCAGGGTTTCTCCTACGAGCAGTACTTC.